This T cell receptor beta chain derives from a study of STAT5B mutations in CD4+ large granular lymphocyte leukemia. General study points: Data were not HLA-matched across samples. Compared with healthy controls (2/35), patient top clones favored TRBV06 (8/27).

Healthy controls were blood donor buffy coats. With 7 bases removed from V and 2 bases from J, the gap between germline ends came to 15 bases. Per the germline V gene, CDR1 is MNHNS and CDR2 is SASEGT. The CDR3 runs 15 residues. Clones were sequenced by immunoSEQ multiplex PCR, and TCRdb holds only the in-frame ones, with some missing. The sample lists tens of thousands of clones; roughly three quarters were seen once. In the case of this clone: The antigen is unknown.

The sequence was obtained from a human donor in good health. The sample was CD4+ T cells from blood buffy coats. The V gene is TRBV6-1, the J gene TRBJ1-3; unclear D gene. Here the CDR3 reads CASTIDPATGNTIYF. The DNA for the CDR3 is TGTGCCAGCACCATAGATCCCGCGACTGGAAACACCATATATTTT.